The 15 T cell receptor beta chains below all came from one sample that was sequenced in a study of tumor-infiltrating lymphocytes in primary liver carcinoma. For blood RNA, unsorted whole blood served as the source, and germline DNA was extracted too. Priming with a constant-region primer yielded TCR beta cDNA from about 450 ng total RNA. Researchers made the TCR beta libraries by running three nested multiplex PCR rounds with slightly modified ARM-PCR. TRBV1-TRBV30 forward and Cbeta reverse primers drove the first two approximately 11-cycle rounds. TCRdb called the multiplex PCR reads again in MiXCR, with one record for every CDR3 protein. Seen here are approximately 300,000 distinct CDR3 sequences, roughly 60% observed once, and the top ten hold roughly 9%. Sequencing was carried out using peripheral blood. These receptors were obtained from a man aged 40-55 years with primary liver carcinoma and hepatitis B virus infection.

With regard to this clonotype: Relative to the germline gene, one junction end is altered; a read error may explain this. V gene TRBV13 combines with J gene TRBJ2-1, with TRBD2 matching over 10 bases. The CDR3 extends over 15 amino acids. Per germline, CDR1 PRHDT and CDR2 FYEKMQ (reference sequence). The chain's CDR3 is CASSLRLAGVNEQLF. The CDR3 DNA follows: TGTGCCAGCAGCTTAAGGCTAGCGGGAGTTAATGAGCAGTTATTC.

With regard to this clonotype: This may come from a read error, since a much larger clone is one base off. The chain recombines TRBV29-1 with TRBJ1-1, with TRBD1 as a possible D gene (6 bases). Trimming took 6 bases from V and 4 from J, leaving 21 bases between them. The CDR3 loop spans 15 amino acids. Germline loops: CDR1 SQVTM, CDR2 ANQGSEA. CDR3 loop: CSVEGGWGMITEAFF. The CDR3 coding sequence is TGCAGCGTCGAGGGGGGCTGGGGTATGATCACTGAAGCTTTCTTT. Looking up the rest from reference TRBV29-1 and TRBJ1-1 gives the full variable domain: SAVISQKPSRDICQRGTSLTIQCQVDSQVTMMFWYRQQPGQSLTLIATANQGSEATYESGFVIDKFPISRPNLTFSTLTVSNMSPEDSSIYLCSVEGGWGMITEAFFGQGTRLTVV.

This clonotype was detected only once. With a much larger clone just one base away, this may be a read error. The chain recombines TRBV6-2 or TRBV6-3 with TRBJ2-1, with D possibly TRBD2 on 6 matching bases. V gave up 7 bases and J gave up 5 bases, with 18 bases separating them. The CDR3 has 15 residues. Looked up from germline, CDR1 is MNHEY and CDR2 is SVGEGT. The CDR3 protein is CASKYPGLQHNEQFF. The CDR3 DNA follows: TGTGCCAGCAAATACCCGGGACTTCAACACAATGAGCAGTTCTTC.

The table lists this clonotype with a few counts. The rearrangement links TRBV25-1 to TRBJ1-2; D call uncertain. Trimming removed 6 bases at V and 6 bases at J, with 14 bases between. Germline loops: CDR1 MGHDK, CDR2 SYGVNS. CDR3 length equals 13 residues. CDR3 coding DNA: TGTGCCAGCAGACACCAGGCCGCGGATGGCTACACCTTC. Amino acids: CASRHQAADGYTF.

The V gene is TRBV12-3 or TRBV12-4, the J gene TRBJ2-5; tentative D call: TRBD2 (6 bases). The V and J ends lost 6 bases and 5 bases respectively, with 10 bases between them. The CDR3 sequence is 12 residues long. Here the CDR3 DNA reads TGTGCCAGCAGGTGGGGGGAGGAGACCCAGTACTTC. Amino acids: CASRWGEETQYF.

This clonotype was recorded only once. Possible read error: a much larger clone is one base away. The rearrangement uses TRBV12-3 or TRBV12-4 and TRBJ1-1; D is unresolved. V was trimmed by 2 bases and J by 3 bases, leaving 16 bases between them. The CDR3 spans 16 residues. CDR3 sequence reads: CASSLSWGTLHTEAFF. The DNA for the CDR3 is TGTGCCAGCAGTTTATCTTGGGGTACCCTGCACACTGAAGCTTTCTTT.

The CDR3: CASSSSGTVSRRNTIYF. CDR3 DNA: TGTGCCAGCAGTTCATCCGGGACAGTCTCAAGGAGAAACACCATATATTTT. The gene calls are TRBV28 and TRBJ1-3; 7 bases agree with TRBD1. CDR1 and CDR2 from the germline V gene are MDHEN and SYDVKM. J was trimmed by 5 bases and V by 4 bases; bases with no gene match: 14. This CDR3 has 17 residues.

In regard to this clonotype: One junction end disagrees with the germline gene, perhaps due to a read error. CDR3 sequence: CASSQYEKETHYF. The CDR3 nucleotides are TGCGCCAGCAGCCAATATGAAAAAGAGACCCATTACTTC. The gene calls are TRBV4-3 and TRBJ2-5; no firm D call. The CDR3 is made up of 13 amino acids. Germline CDR1 and CDR2: LGHNA and YSLEER.

This clonotype was counted ten times or more. The chain has TRBV6-5 and TRBJ2-3; D gene unclear. Trimming removed 2 bases at V and 6 bases at J, with 3 bases between. The length of the CDR3 is 11 residues. Per the germline V gene, CDR1 is MNHEY and CDR2 is SVGAGI. The CDR3 DNA follows: TGTGCCAGCAGTTACGGGGATACGCAGTATTTT. This sequence encodes CASSYGDTQYF.

The genes are TRBV5-1 and TRBJ2-7, with 13 bases identical to TRBD2. Germline CDR1 and CDR2: SGHRS and YFSETQ. The ends lost 6 bases at V and 4 bases at J; junction bases unmatched: 10. The CDR3 extends over 16 amino acids. The CDR3 loop is CASNPGLAGVGYEQYF. The CDR3 nucleotides read TGCGCCAGCAACCCTGGACTAGCGGGAGTCGGTTACGAGCAGTACTTC.

This clonotype appeared once. In this CDR3 the conserved last residue, phenylalanine or tryptophan, is missing, so a read error is likely. For the CDR3, the DNA is TGTGCCAGCAGCTTAGGGGCTAGCGGGAGTCGGGGGACCCAGTACTCC. Translation: CASSLGASGSRGTQYS. This chain connects TRBV11-2 to TRBJ2-5; 10 bases map to TRBD2. Germline V lookup: CDR1 SGHAT, CDR2 FQNNGV. The CDR3 runs 16 residues. Trimming at V came to 1 base and at J to 7 bases, leaving 9 bases not matched to a gene.

This CDR3 is CASSLVITGQGETEAFF. For the CDR3, the DNA is TGCGCCAGCAGCTTGGTTATTACGGGACAGGGGGAGACTGAAGCTTTCTTT. This rearrangement joins TRBV5-1 to TRBJ1-1; 11 nucleotides line up with TRBD1. Looked up from germline, CDR1 is SGHRS and CDR2 is YFSETQ. This CDR3 is built from 17 residues. With 0 bases clipped from V and 5 bases from J, the junction kept 9 bases outside the gene matches.

The rearrangement links TRBV7-9 to TRBJ2-3; unclear D gene. V was pared by 1 base and J by 1 base, with 9 bases between. CDR3 length: 15 residues. CDR1 is SEHNR, CDR2 FQNEAQ, per germline (reference sequence). The CDR3 region is CASSLEGQGTDTQYF. Here the CDR3 DNA reads TGTGCCAGCAGCTTAGAGGGCCAGGGCACAGATACGCAGTATTTT.

This clonotype was observed a few times. V gene TRBV7-9 combines with J gene TRBJ2-1; possibly TRBD1 or TRBD2 for D (5 bases each). V shed 4 bases and J shed 9 bases, with 16 bases lying between them. Germline loops: CDR1 SEHNR, CDR2 FQNEAQ (reference sequence). CDR3 length: 14 amino acids. In DNA form, the CDR3 reads TGTGCCAGCAGCTCCCTCGGGGCCCTCAGTGAGCAGTTCTTC. Translating gives CASSSLGALSEQFF.

Comment on this clonotype: Given a much more abundant clone one base away, this may be a read error. The V and J genes are TRBV6-5 and TRBJ2-7, with 7 positions matching TRBD1. The V gene's germline CDR1 is MNHEY and CDR2 SVGAGI. The CDR3 sequence is 16 residues long. The CDR3 coding sequence is TGTGCCAACAGTCTACTGGGGGCAGGGGGATCGGGCGAGCAGTACTTC. It translates to CANSLLGAGGSGEQYF.